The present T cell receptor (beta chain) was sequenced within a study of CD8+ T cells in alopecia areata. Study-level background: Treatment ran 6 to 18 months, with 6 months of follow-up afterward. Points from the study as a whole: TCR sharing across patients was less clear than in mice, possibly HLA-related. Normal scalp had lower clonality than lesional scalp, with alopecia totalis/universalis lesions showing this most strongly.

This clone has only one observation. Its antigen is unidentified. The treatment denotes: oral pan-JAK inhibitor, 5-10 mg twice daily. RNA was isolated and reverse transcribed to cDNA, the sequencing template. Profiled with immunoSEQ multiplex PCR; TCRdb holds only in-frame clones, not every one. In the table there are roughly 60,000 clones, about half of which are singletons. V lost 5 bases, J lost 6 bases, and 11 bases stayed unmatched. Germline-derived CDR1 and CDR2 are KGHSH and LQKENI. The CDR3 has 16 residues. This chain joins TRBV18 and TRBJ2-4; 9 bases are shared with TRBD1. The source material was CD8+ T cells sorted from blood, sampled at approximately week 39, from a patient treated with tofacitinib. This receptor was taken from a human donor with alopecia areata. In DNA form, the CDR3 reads TGTGCCAGCTCATCCCGGGACAGGGATGTTGGAAACATTCAGTACTTC. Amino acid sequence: CASSSRDRDVGNIQYF.